The present entry profiles one T cell receptor beta chain with its context. These data come from a study of blood T cell repertoires in COVID-19. Overall study: Acute-phase and convalescent COVID-19 samples originated in the United States, Italy and Spain.

Only in-frame clones appear in the TCRdb table, and some are missing; sequencing was by immunoSEQ multiplex PCR. The sample shows 400,000 to 500,000 clones, roughly 88% of them seen only once. CDR1 and CDR2 (germline): MNHEY, SVGEGT. CDR3 size: 14 residues. The V gene lost 4 bases and the J gene lost 1 base, with 8 bases spanning the gap. Clinical history reported by participants formed the basis on which cohorts were assigned. The sequenced sample consisted of PBMCs or T cells enriched from blood (not recorded which). This rearrangement joins TRBV6-2 or TRBV6-3 to TRBJ1-5; possibly TRBD1 for D (6 bases). The receptor was derived from a woman aged 18 to 35 who had been exposed to COVID-19. The CDR3 here is CASSSDRSNQPQHF. DNA for the CDR3: TGTGCCAGCAGTTCCGACAGGAGCAATCAGCCCCAGCATTTT.